The sequence of this TCR beta chain was determined in a study of control samples from healthy donors and cancer patients. This clone was seen a handful of times. This table comes from immunoSEQ multiplex PCR, and its TCRdb copy is limited to in-frame clones, with some not included. The data show fewer than 120,000 clones, 88% seen once. This receptor was obtained from a woman aged 55-69 years with lung cancer. Input material: PBMCs.

The CDR3 region has the DNA TGTGCCAGCAGCCGAGTTCTAGCGGGAGACCCCTACGAGCAGTACTTC. Protein product: CASSRVLAGDPYEQYF. The V gene is TRBV4-2, the J gene TRBJ2-7; 10 bases map to TRBD2. CDR1 and CDR2 (germline): LGHNA, YNFKEQ. Trimming cost V 4 bases and J 2 bases; bases outside gene matches: 8. The CDR3 totals 16 residues.